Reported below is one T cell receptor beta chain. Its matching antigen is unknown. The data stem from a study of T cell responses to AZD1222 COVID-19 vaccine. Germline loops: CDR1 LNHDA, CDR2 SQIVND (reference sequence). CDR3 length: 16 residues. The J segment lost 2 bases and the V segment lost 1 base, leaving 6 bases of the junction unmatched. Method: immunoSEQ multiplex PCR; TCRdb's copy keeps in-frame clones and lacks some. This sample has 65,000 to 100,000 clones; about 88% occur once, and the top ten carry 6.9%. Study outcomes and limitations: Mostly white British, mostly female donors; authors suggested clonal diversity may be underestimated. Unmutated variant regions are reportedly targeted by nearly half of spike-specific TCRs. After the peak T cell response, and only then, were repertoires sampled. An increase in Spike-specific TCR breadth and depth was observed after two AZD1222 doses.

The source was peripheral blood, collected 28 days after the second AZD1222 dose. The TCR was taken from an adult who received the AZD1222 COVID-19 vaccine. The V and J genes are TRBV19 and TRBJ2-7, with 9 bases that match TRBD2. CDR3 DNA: TGTGCCAGTAGTATAGGTGGAGCGGGGGGTACCTACGAGCAGTACTTC. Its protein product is CASSIGGAGGTYEQYF. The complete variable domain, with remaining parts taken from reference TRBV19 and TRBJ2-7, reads DGGITQSPKYLFRKEGQNVTLSCEQNLNHDAMYWYRQDPGQGLRLIYYSQIVNDFQKGDIAEGYSVSREKKESFPLTVTSAQKNPTAFYLCASSIGGAGGTYEQYFGPGTRLTVT.